The 30 T cell receptor beta chains presented below share a single source sample, sequenced in a study of blood T cell repertoires in COVID-19 (dated by TCRdb to 2020 to 2022). The method behind the library was the immunoSEQ multiplex PCR assay. Entries here come from immuneACCESS through TCRdb and include only in-frame sequences with V and J called. Some clones fail to appear in such tables; in the studies checked, an unresolved V gene covers under half of the shortfall, and the cause of the remainder is unknown. Present in this sample are under 250,000 clones, 80% to 95% of which were seen just once. Of the sample, about 0.8% is held by the ten largest clones. The sequenced sample consisted of peripheral blood. The receptors were sampled from a man in his 60s with COVID-19, enrolled during active disease.

This clone was seen once. CDR3 residues: CASSSPGLITYEQYF. The CDR3, as DNA: TGTGCCAGCAGCTCACCGGGACTCATTACCTACGAGCAGTACTTC. The chain couples TRBV6-2 or TRBV6-3 to TRBJ2-7, with D tentatively TRBD2 (6 bases). The V and J ends lost 6 bases and 2 bases respectively, with 17 bases between them. Germline V gives CDR1 MNHEY, CDR2 SVGEGT. The CDR3 spans 15 residues.

V and J are TRBV5-4 and TRBJ1-2, with D uncertain. The V gene's germline CDR1 is SGHNT and CDR2 YYREEE (reference sequence). This CDR3 spans 16 amino acids. Trimming stripped 3 bases from V and 6 bases from J, with 21 bases between. The CDR3 bases are TGTGCCAGCAGCTCATACCTTACTTCCGTTACCCATGGCTACACCTTC. Its protein product is CASSSYLTSVTHGYTF.

CDR3 in amino acids: CASSFGSEGNTIYF. The CDR3 coding sequence is TGCGCCAGCAGCTTCGGCAGCGAGGGAAACACCATATATTTT. The chain has TRBV5-1 and TRBJ1-3, with no clear D. The CDR3 is made up of 14 amino acids. Trimming removed 2 bases at V and 4 bases at J, with 10 bases between. The germline V gene encodes CDR1 SGHRS and CDR2 YFSETQ. The full variable domain, completed using reference TRBV5-1 and TRBJ1-3, is KAGVTQTPRYLIKTRGQQVTLSCSPISGHRSVSWYQQTPGQGLQFLFEYFSETQRNKGNFPGRFSGRQFSNSRSEMNVSTLELGDSALYLCASSFGSEGNTIYFGEGSWLTVV.

The rearrangement uses TRBV5-1 and TRBJ2-3, with 8 bases identical to TRBD1. With V trimmed by 1 base and J by 6 bases, 10 bases remained unmatched. This CDR3 is 16 amino acids long. Per germline, CDR1 SGHRS and CDR2 YFSETQ. CDR3: CASSLRDRRPWDTQYF. CDR3 DNA: TGCGCCAGCAGCTTGAGGGACAGGAGACCGTGGGATACGCAGTATTTT.

The rearrangement joins TRBV6-5 to TRBJ1-2; 11 nucleotides line up with TRBD1. Germline loops: CDR1 MNHEY, CDR2 SVGAGI. The CDR3 totals 16 residues. The J segment lost 6 bases and the V segment lost 4 bases, leaving 10 bases of the junction unmatched. In nucleotides, the CDR3 is TGTGCCAGCAGTTCCGCCGCCGGGACAGGGGGACATGGCTACACCTTC. Its protein product is CASSSAAGTGGHGYTF.

The V gene is TRBV10-2, the J gene TRBJ2-2, with TRBD2 identical over 7 bases. Germline-derived CDR1 and CDR2 are WSHSY and SAAADI. With V trimmed by 2 bases and J by 4 bases, 7 bases remained unmatched. The CDR3 sequence is 16 residues long. This chain's CDR3 is CASSERSGASTGELFF. Here the CDR3 DNA reads TGCGCCAGCAGTGAGAGAAGCGGGGCGAGCACCGGGGAGCTGTTTTTT.

The rearrangement joins TRBV2 to TRBJ1-1, with TRBD1 identical over 8 bases. V gave up 7 bases and J gave up 1 base; unmatched junction bases: 5. The germline CDR1 and CDR2 sequences are SNHLY and FYNNEI. CDR3 length: 14 residues. This chain's CDR3 is CASTGQGGNTEAFF. The CDR3 DNA reads TGTGCCAGCACCGGACAGGGAGGGAACACTGAAGCTTTCTTT.

This chain joins TRBV9 and TRBJ1-2; 7 bases line up with TRBD1. In germline, CDR1 is SGDLS, CDR2 YYNGEE. Unmatched junction bases numbered 8, after V lost 4 bases and J lost 5 bases. The CDR3 loop spans 14 amino acids. CDR3 region: CASSPDRQSYGYTF. Written as DNA, the CDR3 is TGTGCCAGCAGCCCGGACAGGCAATCGTATGGCTACACCTTC.

The chain couples TRBV4-1 to TRBJ2-1; possibly TRBD2 for D (6 bases). The CDR3 sequence is 15 residues long. Trimming took 4 bases from V and 3 from J, leaving 13 bases between them. CDR1 and CDR2 (germline): MGHRA, YSYEKL. The CDR3 reads CASSRSRDFYNEQFF. CDR3 bases: TGCGCCAGCAGCCGCAGCCGGGACTTCTACAATGAGCAGTTCTTC.

V and J are TRBV6-1 and TRBJ2-5; 8 nucleotides align to TRBD1. The CDR3 consists of 16 residues. After removal of 4 bases from V and 6 bases from J, the junction contained 13 bases not matched to a gene. Germline CDR1 reads MNHNS; CDR2 reads SASEGT. CDR3 DNA: TGTGCCAGCAGTGTAAAGATACCGACAGGGGTGCAGACCCAGTACTTC. Translated: CASSVKIPTGVQTQYF.

In DNA, the CDR3 is TGTGCCACCAGGGAGGGACCTTCTCTCGGCTACGAGCAGTACTTC. Its translation is CATREGPSLGYEQYF. V and J are TRBV11-1 and TRBJ2-7, with 7 bases matching TRBD2. The J segment lost 3 bases and the V segment lost 10 bases, leaving 15 bases of the junction unmatched. The length of the CDR3 is 15 residues. Germline-derived CDR1 and CDR2 are SGHAT and FQDESV (reference sequence). The variable domain in full, completed from reference TRBV11-1 and TRBJ2-7, reads EAEVAQSPRYKITEKSQAVAFWCDPISGHATLYWYRQILGQGPELLVQFQDESVVDDSQLPKDRFSAERLKGVDSTLKIQPAELGDSAMYLCATREGPSLGYEQYFGPGTRLTVT.

The J gene is TRBJ2-1, the V gene TRBV10-3; 7 bases agree with TRBD2. The CDR3 runs 15 residues. Germline trimming cut 3 bases from V and 7 bases from J; bases unmatched to any gene: 9. CDR1 is ENHRY, CDR2 SYGVKD, per germline. The CDR3 is CAISEDAGEVNEQFF. CDR3 sequence (DNA): TGTGCCATCAGTGAAGATGCGGGGGAAGTAAATGAGCAGTTCTTC.

As concerns this clone: Other DNA sequences in the sample encode the same CDR3. The chain carries TRBV18 and TRBJ1-2, with 7 bases fitting TRBD1. CDR3 length: 14 amino acids. The V and J ends lost 3 bases and 4 bases, in that order; junction bases with no gene match: 5. Germline lookup yields CDR1 KGHSH and CDR2 LQKENI. CDR3 residues: CASSPGTGVYGYTF. CDR3 coding DNA: TGTGCCAGCTCACCCGGCACAGGGGTCTATGGCTACACCTTC.

The chain is built from TRBV24-1 and TRBJ2-5, with a weak D call TRBD2 (6 bases). The CDR3 is 15 amino acids. Trimming stripped 5 bases from V and 2 bases from J, with 14 bases between. The germline V gene encodes CDR1 KGHDR and CDR2 SFDVKD. CDR3 in DNA: TGTGCCACCAGTGGGGGGGTTGGGAATCAAGAGACCCAGTACTTC. It translates to CATSGGVGNQETQYF.

The rearrangement joins TRBV6-5 to TRBJ2-5, with a weak D call TRBD2 (6 bases). V was pared by 2 bases and J by 1 base, with 8 bases between. This CDR3 is 14 amino acids long. Germline V CDR1 and CDR2: MNHEY, SVGAGI. The CDR3 DNA sequence: TGTGCCAGCAGTTACCGACTAGGCCAAGAGACCCAGTACTTC. It specifies CASSYRLGQETQYF.

The chain is built from TRBV28 and TRBJ2-3; TRBD1 matches 7 bases. V lost 5 bases to trimming and J lost 0 bases; unmatched junction nucleotides: 8. CDR3 length: 16 residues. Germline CDR1 MDHEN, CDR2 SYDVKM. The CDR3: CASSPGQLPSTDTQYF. In DNA form, the CDR3 reads TGTGCCAGCAGTCCGGGACAGCTACCTAGCACAGATACGCAGTATTTT.

CDR3 nucleotides: TGTGCCAGCAGGCATGGCAGGGTGACCGGGGAGCTGTTTTTT. This gives the protein CASRHGRVTGELFF. The V call is TRBV14, the J call TRBJ2-2, with a weak D call TRBD1 (5 bases). Germline CDR1 and CDR2: SGHDN and FVKESK. This CDR3 is 14 amino acids long. V gave up 6 bases and J gave up 5 bases, with 13 bases separating them.

This clone showed up just once. The chain joins TRBV30 to TRBJ2-7; D is perhaps TRBD1 (6 bases). This CDR3 comprises 16 residues. Germline assignment: CDR1 GTSNPN and CDR2 SVGIG (reference sequence). V lost 0 bases and J 2 bases, leaving 17 bases between the germline ends. CDR3 DNA: TGTGCCTGGAGTGTACGGGGACATATGAGGGCCTACGAGCAGTACTTC. Its protein product is CAWSVRGHMRAYEQYF.

The chain couples TRBV6-2 or TRBV6-3 to TRBJ2-7; the D gene is possibly TRBD2 (5 bases). V shed 5 bases and J shed 5 bases, with 16 bases lying between them. Per the germline V gene, CDR1 is MNHEY and CDR2 is SVGEGT. This CDR3 comprises 14 residues. The CDR3 reads CASSLYSGRDEQYF. CDR3 nucleotides: TGTGCCAGCAGTCTCTATTCGGGGAGAGACGAGCAGTACTTC.

The CDR3 DNA reads TGTGCCAGTAGTATAGCCCAAAGCGGGAGCTCCTACAATGAGCAGTTCTTC. It yields the protein CASSIAQSGSSYNEQFF. V gene TRBV19 combines with J gene TRBJ2-1; 8 bases line up with TRBD2. This CDR3 is 17 amino acids long. Trimming cost V 1 base and J 0 bases; bases outside gene matches: 5. The V gene's germline CDR1 is LNHDA and CDR2 SQIVND (reference sequence).

The rearrangement joins TRBV28 to TRBJ2-1; 12 bases are shared with TRBD2. J lost 1 base, V lost 7 bases, and 14 bases had no gene match. Germline V gene sequence: CDR1 MDHEN, CDR2 SYDVKM. The CDR3 runs 19 residues. The CDR3 reads CASTLTGRLAGVSYNEQFF. CDR3 DNA: TGTGCCAGCACCTTAACAGGGAGACTAGCGGGGGTTTCCTACAATGAGCAGTTCTTC.

This rearrangement joins TRBV11-2 to TRBJ2-7; tentative D call: TRBD1 (5 bases). Germline V lookup: CDR1 SGHAT, CDR2 FQNNGV. The CDR3 totals 13 residues. Deletions cut 7 bases from V and 0 bases from J, with 10 bases between. CDR3 in DNA: TGTGCCAGCACCAGACAGTTCTCCTACGAGCAGTACTTC. This encodes CASTRQFSYEQYF.

The chain is built from TRBV6-5 and TRBJ2-7; TRBD2 matches 11 bases. This CDR3 spans 14 amino acids. CDR1 is MNHEY, CDR2 SVGAGI, per germline. With 6 bases clipped from V and 3 bases from J, the junction kept 4 bases outside the gene matches. The CDR3 here is CASRPTSGDYEQYF. CDR3 sequence (DNA): TGTGCCAGCAGGCCGACTAGCGGGGACTACGAGCAGTACTTC.

CDR3 amino acids: CASSHPAPAGAGNTIYF. For the CDR3, the DNA is TGCGCCAGCAGTCACCCTGCGCCAGCGGGAGCTGGAAACACCATATATTTT. The chain couples TRBV5-1 to TRBJ1-3; no reliable D call. The germline V and J ends were trimmed by 5 bases and 2 bases, with 20 bases remaining between them. Germline values: CDR1 SGHRS, CDR2 YFSETQ. The CDR3 has 17 residues.

The V call is TRBV4-1, the J call TRBJ1-2; D gene unclear. The CDR3 contains 14 residues. Trimming took off 3 bases at V and 5 bases at J, with 13 bases between the two ends. Germline CDR1 is MGHRA and CDR2 is YSYEKL. For the CDR3, the DNA is TGCGCCAGCAGCCAGGCCGGGATTGCGTATGGCTACACCTTC. It translates to CASSQAGIAYGYTF.

The chain couples TRBV7-6 to TRBJ2-2, with 11 positions matching TRBD2. This CDR3 has 17 residues. CDR1 and CDR2 from the germline V gene are SGHVS and FNYEAQ. With 5 bases clipped from V and 3 bases from J, the junction kept 8 bases outside the gene matches. The CDR3 coding sequence is TGTGCCAGCAGCGTTATTACTAGCGGGAGTTACACCGGGGAGCTGTTTTTT. This gives the protein CASSVITSGSYTGELFF.

This rearrangement joins TRBV7-8 to TRBJ2-7, with a weak D call TRBD1 (5 bases). The CDR3 is 14 residues long. Germline lookup yields CDR1 SGHVS and CDR2 FQNEAQ. Trimming took 1 base from V and 2 from J, leaving 9 bases between them. The CDR3 spells CASSLERGPYEQYF. The CDR3 coding sequence is TGTGCCAGCAGCTTAGAAAGGGGCCCCTACGAGCAGTACTTC.

The V gene is TRBV9, the J gene TRBJ2-1, with TRBD2 as a possible D gene (7 bases). The CDR3 runs 17 residues. With 3 bases removed from V and 4 bases from J, the gap between germline ends came to 20 bases. Germline CDR1 and CDR2: SGDLS and YYNGEE. CDR3 sequence reads: CASSGPGGPGSYNEQFF. The CDR3 nucleotides read TGTGCCAGCAGCGGGCCGGGGGGCCCGGGATCATACAATGAGCAGTTCTTC.

This clone came up a few times. The chain links TRBV2 to TRBJ2-7; 8 nucleotides align to TRBD2. CDR1 and CDR2 from the germline V gene are SNHLY and FYNNEI. The V segment lost 3 bases and the J segment 3 bases; nucleotides outside the gene matches: 10. The CDR3 sequence is 16 residues long. This CDR3 is CASSERRGLGYYEQYF. CDR3 nucleotide sequence: TGTGCCAGCAGTGAGCGACGGGGACTAGGATACTACGAGCAGTACTTC.

The CDR3 is CASSSYQKPPRTGNSYEQYF. The CDR3 nucleotides are TGTGCCAGCAGTTCGTACCAGAAACCCCCCCGGACAGGGAACTCCTACGAGCAGTACTTC. The chain links TRBV27 to TRBJ2-7; 8 bases line up with TRBD1. CDR3 length: 20 amino acids. Trimming took 4 bases from V and 0 from J; bases not matched to a gene: 20. The germline gives CDR1 MNHEY, CDR2 SMNVEV (reference sequence).